This entry lists 5 T cell receptor beta chains sequenced from one sample in a study of blood T cell repertoires in COVID-19 (dated by TCRdb to 2020 to 2022). Receptors were amplified or captured by the immunoSEQ multiplex PCR assay. TCRdb carries this immuneACCESS record with in-frame sequences only. Its versions omit some clonotypes, under half of them owing to an unresolved V gene in the studies checked, with the rest unexplained. For this sample the table gives approximately 100,000 clones, of which approximately 90% were detected only once. Jointly, the top ten make up roughly 19% of the sample. Material for sequencing was peripheral blood. These TCRs come from a human donor with acute or convalescent COVID-19. The donor label of this sample is uncertain.

This rearrangement joins TRBV6-2 or TRBV6-3 to TRBJ1-5; perhaps TRBD1 as D (6 bases). The germline CDR1 and CDR2 sequences are MNHEY and SVGEGT. This CDR3 is built from 14 residues. V was trimmed by 4 bases and J by 3 bases, leaving 10 bases between them. CDR3: CASSSRGFNQPQHF. The CDR3 region has the DNA TGTGCCAGCAGTTCCAGGGGATTCAATCAGCCCCAGCATTTT.

The rearrangement uses TRBV29-1 and TRBJ1-5, with D perhaps matching TRBD1 (6 bases). Trimming removed 4 bases at V and 2 bases at J, with 9 bases between. CDR1 and CDR2 from the germline V gene are SQVTM and ANQGSEA. CDR3 length equals 13 residues. The CDR3 sequence: CSVGQEGNQPQHF. Here the CDR3 DNA reads TGCAGCGTTGGACAGGAAGGCAATCAGCCCCAGCATTTT.

This clone was seen more than once but under ten times. The rearrangement uses TRBV18 and TRBJ1-2; D is perhaps TRBD1 (5 bases). There are 15 residues in the CDR3. Germline CDR1 KGHSH, CDR2 LQKENI. V gave up 3 bases and J gave up 6 bases, with 17 bases separating them. The CDR3 is CASSPKRSGVDGYTF. As DNA, the CDR3 is TGTGCCAGCTCACCGAAGCGGTCGGGGGTAGATGGCTACACCTTC.

The gene calls are TRBV19 and TRBJ1-5; unclear D gene. CDR3 length: 13 amino acids. The V gene lost 4 bases and the J gene lost 3 bases, with 7 bases spanning the gap. The germline V gene encodes CDR1 LNHDA and CDR2 SQIVND (reference sequence). The DNA for the CDR3 is TGTGCCAGTAGTAAAACAGACAATCAGCCCCAGCATTTT. It is translated as CASSKTDNQPQHF.

J is TRBJ1-1 and V is TRBV27, with unresolved D. Germline V gene sequence: CDR1 MNHEY, CDR2 SMNVEV (reference sequence). Between the trimmed V and J ends, which lost 8 bases and 5 bases, there was a span of 18 bases. CDR3 length: 14 residues. CDR3 sequence reads: CASRILVAGTEAFF. Here the CDR3 DNA reads TGTGCCAGCCGGATCCTGGTGGCGGGTACTGAAGCTTTCTTT.